Each of the 12 T cell receptor beta chains below was sequenced from the same sample in a study of control samples from healthy donors and cancer patients. This table comes from immunoSEQ multiplex PCR, and its TCRdb copy is limited to in-frame clones, with some not included. The data contain about 410,000 clones, more than 80% of them singletons. Sequenced sample: PBMCs. The source is a middle-aged man with head and neck cancer.

The rearrangement uses TRBV28 and TRBJ2-5; 8 nucleotides agree with TRBD1. The CDR3 contains 16 residues. The J segment lost 3 bases and the V segment lost 5 bases, leaving 11 bases of the junction unmatched. The germline CDR1 and CDR2 sequences are MDHEN and SYDVKM. The CDR3: CASSGAGTGPEETQYF. In nucleotides, the CDR3 is TGTGCCAGCAGTGGTGCCGGGACAGGTCCGGAAGAGACCCAGTACTTC.

V and J are TRBV3-1 (or the pseudogene TRBV3-2) and TRBJ2-7; the match to TRBD1 covers 8 bases. From germline, CDR1 is LGHDT and CDR2 YNNKEL (reference sequence). The length of the CDR3 is 15 residues. V lost 5 bases and J lost 1; bases outside the gene matches: 7. CDR3 sequence reads: CASSSGQGWSYEQYF. The CDR3 nucleotides read TGTGCCAGCAGCTCCGGACAGGGTTGGTCCTACGAGCAGTACTTC.

This chain connects TRBV28 to TRBJ1-2; no clear D. CDR3 length: 15 residues. The germline V gene has CDR1 MDHEN and CDR2 SYDVKM. Trimming shortened V by 5 bases and J by 5 bases, and 18 bases separated the two germline ends. Here the CDR3 DNA reads TGTGCCAGCAGTCCCCCCCCGGCCACGAGTTATGGCTACACCTTC. It translates to CASSPPPATSYGYTF.

The table lists this clone with a count of one. The rearrangement links TRBV4-1 to TRBJ2-7; the D gene is possibly TRBD1 (5 bases). Germline V CDR1 and CDR2: MGHRA, YSYEKL. Trimming shortened V by 4 bases and J by 2 bases, and 12 bases separated the two germline ends. CDR3 length equals 14 residues. This CDR3 reads CASSLRQRAYEQYF. The CDR3 nucleotides are TGCGCCAGCAGCCTCCGACAGAGAGCCTACGAGCAGTACTTC.

The J gene is TRBJ2-3, the V gene TRBV30; maybe TRBD2 (6 bases). The germline V gene encodes CDR1 GTSNPN and CDR2 SVGIG (reference sequence). The V end was cut by 6 bases, the J end by 4 bases, with 14 bases between. The CDR3 is made up of 13 amino acids. The CDR3 here is CACAGRPSDTQYF. The CDR3 bases are TGTGCCTGCGCGGGACGCCCATCAGATACGCAGTATTTT.

Worth noting for this clone: Other DNA sequences in the sample encode the same CDR3. The CDR3 loop is CASSPGQGNYGYTF. The CDR3 DNA reads as TGTGCCAGCAGTCCGGGACAGGGAAACTATGGCTACACCTTC. This chain links TRBV28 with TRBJ1-2; 9 bases agree with TRBD1. The CDR3 contains 14 residues. J was trimmed by 2 bases and V by 5 bases; bases with no gene match: 3. CDR1 and CDR2 from the germline V gene are MDHEN and SYDVKM.

The chain is built from TRBV28 and TRBJ2-7; TRBD1 matches 7 bases. Germline V gene lookup returns CDR1 MDHEN and CDR2 SYDVKM. V was pared by 9 bases and J by 2 bases, with 7 bases of the junction left unmatched. This CDR3 has 13 amino acids. The CDR3 is CASAKGQPYEQYF. CDR3 bases: TGTGCCAGTGCGAAGGGACAGCCCTACGAGCAGTACTTC.

This chain joins TRBV11-3 and TRBJ2-2, with 9 positions matching TRBD1. The CDR3 runs to 15 residues. After removal of 5 bases from V and 9 bases from J, the junction contained 10 bases not matched to a gene. Germline-derived CDR1 and CDR2 are SGHNT and YENEEA. The CDR3 sequence: CASSETGTGPRELFF. CDR3 bases: TGTGCCAGCAGCGAAACCGGGACAGGGCCGAGGGAGCTGTTTTTT. Supplemented by reference TRBV11-3 and TRBJ2-2, the full variable domain reads EAGVVQSPRYKIIEKKQPVAFWCNPISGHNTLYWYLQNLGQGPELLIRYENEEAVDDSQLPKDRFSAERLKGVDSTLKIQPAELGDSAVYLCASSETGTGPRELFFGEGSRLTVL.

The rearrangement joins TRBV6-1 to TRBJ2-1; weak D call: TRBD1 (6 bases). Germline assignment: CDR1 MNHNS and CDR2 SASEGT. V dropped 1 base and J dropped 0 bases, with 13 bases sitting between them. The CDR3 has 17 amino acids. The CDR3, as DNA: TGTGCCAGCAGTGAAGAACGACAGGCGACCTCCTACAATGAGCAGTTCTTC. It is translated as CASSEERQATSYNEQFF.

V and J are TRBV9 and TRBJ2-2; 7 bases line up with TRBD1. Germline V gene data show CDR1 as SGDLS and CDR2 as YYNGEE. The J segment lost 6 bases and the V segment lost 0 bases, leaving 2 bases of the junction unmatched. The CDR3 contains 14 residues. CDR3 sequence reads: CASSVGQGSGELFF. The CDR3 DNA is TGTGCCAGCAGCGTAGGACAGGGCTCCGGGGAGCTGTTTTTT. The whole variable domain, filled in from reference TRBV9 and TRBJ2-2, reads DSGVTQTPKHLITATGQRVTLRCSPRSGDLSVYWYQQSLDQGLQFLIQYYNGEERAKGNILERFSAQQFPDLHSELNLSSLELGDSALYFCASSVGQGSGELFFGEGSRLTVL.

The chain carries TRBV15 and TRBJ2-6; D ambiguous. Germline lookup yields CDR1 LNHNV and CDR2 YYDKDF (reference sequence). This CDR3 contains 14 residues. V shed 0 bases and J shed 2 bases, with 2 bases lying between them. CDR3 sequence (DNA): TGTGCCACCAGCAGAGATCCTGGGGCCAACGTCCTGACTTTC. It translates to CATSRDPGANVLTF.

The CDR3 protein is CASSLLERTEAFF. For the CDR3, the DNA is TGTGCCAGCAGCTTACTTGAGAGGACTGAAGCTTTCTTT. The gene calls are TRBV7-2 and TRBJ1-1; D is undetermined. Germline-derived CDR1 and CDR2 are SGHTA and FQGNSA. This CDR3 is 13 amino acids long. Trimming cost V 2 bases and J 5 bases, with 9 bases left between them.